This paragraph covers one T cell receptor beta chain sequence. What it recognizes is unknown. CDR3 length equals 16 residues. Between the trimmed V and J ends, which lost 5 bases and 3 bases, there was a span of 17 bases. Germline CDR1 and CDR2: SEHNR and FQNEAQ (reference sequence). This entry belongs to a study of cytomegalovirus exposure and HLA in healthy donors. Study information: An early data release held 79 million or so unique TCRs from HLA-typed donors.

60 Vbeta and 13 Jbeta primers were used in PCR. Assay used: immunoSEQ multiplex PCR; TCRdb lists only in-frame clones, some missing. The sample records approximately 150,000 clones, 80% to 85% being singletons. Study results and caveats: Clonal expansion, a later analysis showed, was greater in HLA-associated TCR beta chains than in equally common others.

Input material: PBMCs. This chain joins TRBV7-9 and TRBJ2-1; D might be TRBD2 (6 bases). The clonotype originates from a male donor in good health and CMV-seronegative. CDR3 residues: CASSPKGLGGYNEQFF. DNA of the CDR3: TGTGCCAGCAGCCCAAAGGGCCTGGGGGGCTACAATGAGCAGTTCTTC.